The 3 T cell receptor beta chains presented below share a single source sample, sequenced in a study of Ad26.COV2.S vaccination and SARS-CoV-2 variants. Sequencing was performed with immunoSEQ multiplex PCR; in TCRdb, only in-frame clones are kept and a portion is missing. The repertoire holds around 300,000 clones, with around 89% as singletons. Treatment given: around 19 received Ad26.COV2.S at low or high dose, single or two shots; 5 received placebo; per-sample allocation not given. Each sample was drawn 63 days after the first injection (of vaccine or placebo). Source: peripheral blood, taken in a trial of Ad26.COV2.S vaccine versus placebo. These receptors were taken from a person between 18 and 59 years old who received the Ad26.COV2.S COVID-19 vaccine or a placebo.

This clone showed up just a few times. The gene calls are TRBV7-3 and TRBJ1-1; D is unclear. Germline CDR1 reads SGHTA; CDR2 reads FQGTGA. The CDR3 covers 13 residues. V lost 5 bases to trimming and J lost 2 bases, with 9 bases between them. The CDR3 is CASSPDVNTEAFF. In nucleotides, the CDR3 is TGTGCCAGCAGCCCGGATGTTAACACTGAAGCTTTCTTT.

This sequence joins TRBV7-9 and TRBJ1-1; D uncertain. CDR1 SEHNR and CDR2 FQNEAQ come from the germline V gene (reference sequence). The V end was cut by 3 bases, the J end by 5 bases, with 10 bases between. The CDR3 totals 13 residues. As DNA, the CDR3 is TGTGCCAGCAGCTTCGAGGGAAGGACTGAAGCTTTCTTT. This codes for CASSFEGRTEAFF.

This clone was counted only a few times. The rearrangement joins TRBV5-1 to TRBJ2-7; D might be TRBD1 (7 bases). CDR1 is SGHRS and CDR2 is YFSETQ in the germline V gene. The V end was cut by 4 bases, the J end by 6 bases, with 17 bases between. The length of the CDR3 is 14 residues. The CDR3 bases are TGCGCCAGCAGCAACCAGGGGGGTCGGACCGAGCAGTACTTC. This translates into CASSNQGGRTEQYF. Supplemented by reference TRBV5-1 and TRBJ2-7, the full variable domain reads KAGVTQTPRYLIKTRGQQVTLSCSPISGHRSVSWYQQTPGQGLQFLFEYFSETQRNKGNFPGRFSGRQFSNSRSEMNVSTLELGDSALYLCASSNQGGRTEQYFGPGTRLTVT.